This passage covers 30 T cell receptor beta chains from one sample sequenced in a study of a mutant IDH1 vaccine in newly diagnosed glioma. Stated time point: week 47, end of study. It was 300 ug of mutant IDH1 20-mer peptide that made up each vaccine dose, given with topical imiquimod. Sequencing was performed with immunoSEQ multiplex PCR; in TCRdb, only in-frame clones are kept and a portion is missing. Found here are 30,000 to 45,000 clones, around 75% of them singletons; the top ten hold roughly 9.8%. These receptors lack a known antigen. Sequenced material: PBMCs, taken from a glioma patient whose treatment included an IDH1 peptide vaccine. Receptors were obtained from a man aged 35-49 years with glioma.

This chain links TRBV7-2 with TRBJ2-1; 9 bases fit TRBD1. CDR1 is SGHTA and CDR2 is FQGNSA in the germline V gene. J was trimmed by 6 bases and V by 5 bases; bases with no gene match: 11. This CDR3 region has 16 residues. Here the CDR3 reads CASSPSGTGFLNEQFF. CDR3 DNA sequence: TGTGCCAGCAGCCCCAGCGGGACAGGGTTTCTCAATGAGCAGTTCTTC.

The chain recombines TRBV7-8 with TRBJ2-2, with 9 bases fitting TRBD2. Germline V CDR1 and CDR2: SGHVS, FQNEAQ. Losses at the gene ends were 4 bases for V and 4 bases for J; bases not matched to a gene: 10. This CDR3 has 17 residues. The CDR3 is CASSSPYSSGATGELFF. CDR3 nucleotide sequence: TGTGCCAGCAGCTCCCCGTACTCTAGCGGGGCCACCGGGGAGCTGTTTTTT.

This sequence joins TRBV2 and TRBJ2-2; D remains ambiguous. There are 14 residues in the CDR3. Germline assignment: CDR1 SNHLY and CDR2 FYNNEI. V was pared by 6 bases and J by 5 bases, with 13 bases between. Written as DNA, the CDR3 is TGTGCCAGCAGGCCCGGCTCTATGACCGGGGAGCTGTTTTTT. Protein: CASRPGSMTGELFF.

This clone was recorded a few times. V gene TRBV6-1 combines with J gene TRBJ2-2; 10 bases map to TRBD2. Germline loops: CDR1 MNHNS, CDR2 SASEGT. This CDR3 contains 15 residues. After removal of 2 bases from V and 3 bases from J, the junction contained 0 bases not matched to a gene. DNA for the CDR3: TGTGCCAGCAGTGAACTAGCGGGAGACACCGGGGAGCTGTTTTTT. Amino acid sequence: CASSELAGDTGELFF.

This sequence joins TRBV15 and TRBJ1-2, with 9 bases matching TRBD1. J gave up 2 bases and V 5 bases, and 6 bases lay outside the gene matches. The CDR3 covers 15 residues. Germline V gene lookup returns CDR1 LNHNV and CDR2 YYDKDF (reference sequence). DNA for the CDR3: TGTGCCACCAGCGTCCGGGACAGGGCGAACTATGGCTACACCTTC. Encoded protein: CATSVRDRANYGYTF.

The chain joins TRBV27 to TRBJ2-6; D is possibly TRBD1 (5 bases). CDR3 length: 15 residues. Per germline, CDR1 MNHEY and CDR2 SMNVEV (reference sequence). Trimming removed 5 bases at V and 1 base at J, with 9 bases between. The CDR3 is CASSTPGSGANVLTF. CDR3 sequence (DNA): TGTGCCAGCAGTACACCAGGGTCTGGGGCCAACGTCCTGACTTTC.

This clone was seen a few times. CDR3: CASSLQRQGGYTF. CDR3 nucleotides: TGTGCCAGCAGCTTACAACGACAGGGAGGCTACACCTTC. This sequence joins TRBV7-2 and TRBJ1-2, with TRBD1 matching 7 bases. The CDR3 has 13 residues. Trimming at V came to 2 bases and at J to 8 bases, leaving 5 bases not matched to a gene. Germline lookup yields CDR1 SGHTA and CDR2 FQGNSA.

The chain combines TRBV19 with TRBJ2-3; D remains ambiguous. This CDR3 comprises 11 residues. Looked up from germline, CDR1 is LNHDA and CDR2 is SQIVND (reference sequence). V was clipped by 6 bases and J by 5 bases, with 6 bases between them. CDR3: CASSHRDTQYF. CDR3 in DNA: TGTGCCAGTAGCCACAGAGATACGCAGTATTTT.

This chain links TRBV10-3 with TRBJ2-5; D ambiguous. This CDR3 has 13 residues. Germline V CDR1 and CDR2: ENHRY, SYGVKD. The V end lost 2 bases, the J end lost 4 bases, and 8 bases lay between the germline ends. The CDR3 loop reads CAISEAAGETQYF. In DNA, the CDR3 is TGTGCCATCAGTGAGGCCGCTGGAGAGACCCAGTACTTC.

This chain connects TRBV27 to TRBJ2-7, with 10 nucleotides matching TRBD2. Germline values: CDR1 MNHEY, CDR2 SMNVEV (reference sequence). The CDR3 length is 15 residues. After removal of 4 bases from V and 1 base from J, the junction contained 4 bases not matched to a gene. The DNA of the CDR3 is TGTGCCAGCAGTTGGGCTAGCGGGAGTTCCTACGAGCAGTACTTC. Protein sequence: CASSWASGSSYEQYF.

In this sample, this clone turned up a few times. The chain joins TRBV19 to TRBJ1-2, with D hard to call. From germline, CDR1 is LNHDA and CDR2 SQIVND (reference sequence). This CDR3 has 14 residues. V was cut by 6 bases and J by 5 bases, with 16 bases left in between. In DNA, the CDR3 is TGTGCCAGTAGAACTGACCCGGTCGGGTATGGCTACACCTTC. The encoded protein is CASRTDPVGYGYTF.

This chain connects TRBV18 to TRBJ1-5, with no clear D. The CDR3 is made up of 14 amino acids. Germline loops: CDR1 KGHSH, CDR2 LQKENI. Trimming pared 2 bases from V and 4 bases from J, leaving 9 bases between. CDR3 bases: TGTGCCAGCTCACCATCAGTTCGAAATCAGCCCCAGCATTTT. It is translated as CASSPSVRNQPQHF.

This rearrangement joins TRBV7-9 to TRBJ2-5; D possibly uses TRBD1 or TRBD2 (5 bases each). V lost 5 bases and J 1 base, leaving 14 bases between the germline ends. The CDR3 runs 15 residues. The germline V gene encodes CDR1 SEHNR and CDR2 FQNEAQ (reference sequence). DNA of the CDR3: TGTGCCAGCAGCCGGGGTGGGGACGGCCAAGAGACCCAGTACTTC. This codes for CASSRGGDGQETQYF.

The chain employs TRBV30 and TRBJ2-5; 7 bases align to TRBD1. The germline V gene has CDR1 GTSNPN and CDR2 SVGIG (reference sequence). The junction had 9 bases not matched to a gene; V was cut back by 3 bases and J by 14 bases. The CDR3 runs to 11 residues. The CDR3 sequence: CAWRYSTGIYF. The DNA of the CDR3 is TGTGCCTGGAGATACTCGACAGGGATATACTTC.

The chain combines TRBV27 with TRBJ2-7, with 13 bases fitting TRBD2. The CDR3 totals 18 residues. Germline trimming cut 8 bases from V and 2 bases from J; bases unmatched to any gene: 15. The germline V gene has CDR1 MNHEY and CDR2 SMNVEV (reference sequence). The CDR3 reads CASGFPGLAGRGPYEQYF. The CDR3 DNA reads TGTGCCAGCGGCTTTCCGGGACTAGCGGGAAGGGGCCCCTACGAGCAGTACTTC.

The chain has TRBV14 and TRBJ2-7; TRBD1 is a possible D gene (5 bases). With 1 base removed from V and 4 bases from J, the gap between germline ends came to 8 bases. CDR1 SGHDN and CDR2 FVKESK come from the germline V gene. The CDR3 runs 13 residues. The CDR3 bases are TGTGCCAGCAGCCAAGTGACAGTTTACGAGCAGTACTTC. The encoded protein is CASSQVTVYEQYF.

This chain links TRBV6-1 with TRBJ2-1, with D tentatively TRBD1 (5 bases). Germline V CDR1 and CDR2: MNHNS, SASEGT. Trimming cost V 2 bases and J 8 bases, with 22 bases left between them. The CDR3 runs 17 residues. The CDR3 spells CASSESYGHSLRDEQFF. CDR3 nucleotide sequence: TGTGCCAGCAGTGAATCCTACGGACATTCCCTTCGCGATGAGCAGTTCTTC.

The V call is TRBV18, the J call TRBJ2-4; D possibly corresponds to TRBD2 (6 bases). The germline gives CDR1 KGHSH, CDR2 LQKENI. The V and J ends lost 3 bases and 7 bases respectively, with 19 bases between them. CDR3 length: 16 residues. The CDR3 nucleotides are TGTGCCAGCTCACCGGGCGGGGAGTCCCCCCTGAACATTCAGTACTTC. Encoded protein: CASSPGGESPLNIQYF.

The rearrangement uses TRBV4-1 and TRBJ2-1, with D uncertain. V was trimmed by 3 bases and J by 3 bases, leaving 6 bases between them. Germline CDR1 MGHRA, CDR2 YSYEKL. CDR3 size: 13 residues. CDR3 nucleotides: TGCGCCAGCAGCCAGGGATTCTACAATGAGCAGTTCTTC. Protein: CASSQGFYNEQFF.

The chain joins TRBV18 to TRBJ2-5; 9 bases match TRBD1. The DNA end lines up better with TRBJ2-7; the J call may be wrong. Germline CDR1 and CDR2: KGHSH and LQKENI. The CDR3 has 16 residues. The CDR3 bases are TGTGCCAGCTCACCACAGAGCGGGACAGGGAATTACGAGCAGTACTTC. Protein product: CASSPQSGTGNYEQYF.

CDR3 nucleotides: TGTGCCAGCAGCCCCGGGACGCTAGCCTATGGCTACACCTTC. It is translated as CASSPGTLAYGYTF. The chain joins TRBV2 to TRBJ1-2; D is perhaps TRBD1 (5 bases). Trimming took 6 bases from V and 4 from J, leaving 15 bases between them. The CDR3 totals 14 residues. The germline CDR1 and CDR2 sequences are SNHLY and FYNNEI.

The chain combines TRBV6-1 with TRBJ1-1; TRBD1 aligns across 7 bases. This CDR3 region has 14 residues. V gave up 6 bases and J gave up 2 bases; unmatched junction bases: 6. Per germline, CDR1 MNHNS and CDR2 SASEGT. CDR3 amino acids: CASRGYRGNTEAFF. CDR3 in DNA: TGTGCCAGCAGGGGTTACAGGGGAAACACTGAAGCTTTCTTT.

The V gene is TRBV5-1, the J gene TRBJ1-1, with D hard to call. This CDR3 region has 14 residues. V was cut by 0 bases and J by 1 base, with 7 bases left in between. Germline lookup yields CDR1 SGHRS and CDR2 YFSETQ. The CDR3 DNA is TGCGCCAGCAGCTTGGACGTGTCGAACACTGAAGCTTTCTTT. Amino acid sequence: CASSLDVSNTEAFF. Together with reference TRBV5-1 and TRBJ1-1, the CDR3 gives the full variable domain: KAGVTQTPRYLIKTRGQQVTLSCSPISGHRSVSWYQQTPGQGLQFLFEYFSETQRNKGNFPGRFSGRQFSNSRSEMNVSTLELGDSALYLCASSLDVSNTEAFFGQGTRLTVV.

This clone turned up a few times. The V gene is TRBV6-5, the J gene TRBJ1-5; 8 bases fit TRBD1. The CDR3 is made up of 14 amino acids. The germline gives CDR1 MNHEY, CDR2 SVGAGI. The junction had 5 bases not matched to a gene; V was cut back by 6 bases and J by 4 bases. The CDR3 spells CASRRTGFNQPQHF. The DNA for the CDR3 is TGTGCCAGCAGGAGGACAGGGTTTAATCAGCCCCAGCATTTT.

The CDR3 here is CASVVGEVHNSPLHF. As DNA, the CDR3 is TGTGCCAGCGTTGTAGGGGAGGTTCACAATTCACCCCTCCACTTT. The V gene is TRBV6-1, the J gene TRBJ1-6; possibly TRBD1 for D (5 bases). There are 15 residues in the CDR3. V was pared by 8 bases and J by 7 bases, with 18 bases between. Germline CDR1 MNHNS, CDR2 SASEGT.

This clone was seen a few times. The J gene is TRBJ1-1, the V gene TRBV27; TRBD1 matches at 9 bases. V dropped 5 bases and J dropped 9; count of bases not matched to a gene: 10. Germline values: CDR1 MNHEY, CDR2 SMNVEV (reference sequence). The CDR3 runs to 14 residues. The CDR3 DNA follows: TGTGCCAGCAGTCCCCCTTCACAGGGGGCCAAAGCTTTCTTT. As protein: CASSPPSQGAKAFF.

The chain combines TRBV14 with TRBJ2-1; 15 bases map to TRBD2. The trim removed 3 bases at V and 1 base at J, leaving 4 bases unmatched. Germline CDR1 is SGHDN and CDR2 is FVKESK. The CDR3 consists of 18 residues. The CDR3 DNA is TGTGCCAGCAGCCAGACTGGGACTAGCGGGGGGTCCTACAATGAGCAGTTCTTC. This sequence encodes CASSQTGTSGGSYNEQFF.

The rearrangement uses TRBV7-2 and TRBJ2-3, with TRBD2 matching 9 bases. The CDR3 runs to 12 residues. V shed 0 bases and J 15 bases; nucleotides not matched to a gene: 4. CDR1 is SGHTA and CDR2 is FQGNSA in the germline V gene. The CDR3 DNA reads as TGTGCCAGCAGCTTAGCAGTAGCGGGAGAATATTTT. It translates to CASSLAVAGEYF. Based on the CDR3 plus reference TRBV7-2 and TRBJ2-3, the full variable domain is GAGVSQSPSNKVTEKGKDVELRCDPISGHTALYWYRQSLGQGLEFLIYFQGNSAPDKSGLPSDRFSAERTGGSVSTLTIQRTQQEDSAVYLCASSLAVAGEYFGPGTRLTVL.

V is TRBV5-1 and J is TRBJ2-5; 9 positions agree with TRBD2. J lost 2 bases, V lost 0 bases, and 14 bases had no gene match. This CDR3 is 19 amino acids long. The germline CDR1 and CDR2 sequences are SGHRS and YFSETQ. Written as DNA, the CDR3 is TGCGCCAGCAGCTTGGTTATTGGTAGGGCTAGCGGGACACAAGAGACCCAGTACTTC. Amino acids: CASSLVIGRASGTQETQYF.

This clone showed up just once. The V and J genes are TRBV11-3 and TRBJ2-2; D is undetermined. CDR3 length: 12 residues. Deletions cut 4 bases from V and 6 bases from J, with 6 bases between. Germline-derived CDR1 and CDR2 are SGHNT and YENEEA. This CDR3 is CASSSPPGELFF. The CDR3 region has the DNA TGTGCCAGCAGCTCTCCTCCCGGGGAGCTGTTTTTT.